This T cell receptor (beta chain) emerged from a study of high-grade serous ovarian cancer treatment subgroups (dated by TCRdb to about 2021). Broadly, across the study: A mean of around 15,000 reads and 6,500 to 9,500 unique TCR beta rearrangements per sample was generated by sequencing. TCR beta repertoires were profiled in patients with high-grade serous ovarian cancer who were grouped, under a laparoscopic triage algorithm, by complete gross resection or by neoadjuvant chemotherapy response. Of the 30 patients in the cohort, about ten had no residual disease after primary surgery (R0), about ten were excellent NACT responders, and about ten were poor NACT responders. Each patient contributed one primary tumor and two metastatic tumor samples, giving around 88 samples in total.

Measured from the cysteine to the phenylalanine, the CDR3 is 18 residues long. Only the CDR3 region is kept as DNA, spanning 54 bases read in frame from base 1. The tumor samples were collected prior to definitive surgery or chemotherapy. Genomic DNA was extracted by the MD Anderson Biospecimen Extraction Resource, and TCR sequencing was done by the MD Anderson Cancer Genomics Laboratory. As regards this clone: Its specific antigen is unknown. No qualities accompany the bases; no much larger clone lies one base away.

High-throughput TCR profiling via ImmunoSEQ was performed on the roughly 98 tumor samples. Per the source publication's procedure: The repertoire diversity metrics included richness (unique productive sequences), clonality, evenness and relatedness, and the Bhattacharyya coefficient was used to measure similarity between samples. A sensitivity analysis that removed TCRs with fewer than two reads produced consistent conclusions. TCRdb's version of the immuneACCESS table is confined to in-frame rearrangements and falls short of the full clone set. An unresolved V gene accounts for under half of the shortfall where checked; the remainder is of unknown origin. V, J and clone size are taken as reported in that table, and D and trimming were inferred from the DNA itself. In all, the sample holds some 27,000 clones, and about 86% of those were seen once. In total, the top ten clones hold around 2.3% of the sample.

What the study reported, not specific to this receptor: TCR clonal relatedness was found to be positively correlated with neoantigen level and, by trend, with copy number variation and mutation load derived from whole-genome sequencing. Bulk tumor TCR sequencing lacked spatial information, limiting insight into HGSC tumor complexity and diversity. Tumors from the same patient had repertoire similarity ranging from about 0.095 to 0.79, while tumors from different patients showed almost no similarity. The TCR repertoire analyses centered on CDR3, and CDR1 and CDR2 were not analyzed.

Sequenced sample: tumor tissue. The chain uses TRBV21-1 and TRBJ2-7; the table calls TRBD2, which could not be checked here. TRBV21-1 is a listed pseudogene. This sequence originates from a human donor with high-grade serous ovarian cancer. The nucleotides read TGTGCCAGCAGCAAAGAAGGGGCCCGGACTAGCGGGTGTTACGAGCAGTACTTC. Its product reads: CASSKEGARTSGCYEQYF.